This T cell receptor (beta chain) was identified during a study of radiotherapy plus CTLA-4 blockade in lung cancer (dated by TCRdb to the late 2010s). With regard to the full study: Objective responses were observed in more than 15% of enrolled patients, and disease control was achieved in around 30%. General conclusions and limits of the study: Early dynamic changes in blood T cell clones, together with increased serum interferon-beta after radiation, were reported as the strongest predictors of response. After treatment with radiotherapy and ipilimumab, TCR clones that originated in tumors expanded in peripheral blood.

Turning to this clone: What this receptor recognizes is not known. Per-nucleotide qualities are absent, and no much larger clonotype sits a single base away.

Focal radiation therapy combined with CTLA-4 blockade (ipilimumab) was tested in patients with chemo-refractory metastatic non-small-cell lung cancer. Measured from the cysteine to the phenylalanine, the CDR3 is 15 residues long. Only the CDR3 DNA stays, 45 bases, in frame from base 1. CDR1 SEHNR and CDR2 FQNEAQ are derived from the germline V gene (reference sequence). Trimming removed 5 bases from V and 8 bases from J, leaving 21 bases between the germline ends. Libraries were made using the immunoSEQ multiplex PCR assay. TCRdb provides this immuneACCESS table in a form limited to in-frame rearrangements. Some clones are lacking; in checked studies, under half of them reflect an unresolved V gene, and why the rest are absent is not known. The table for this sample lists just over 60,000 clones; roughly 80% of them were counted only once. The ten largest clones capture about 4.5% of the sample.

The TCR originated in a human donor with non-small cell lung cancer who had a complete response to radiotherapy plus ipilimumab. The specimen comprised peripheral blood, sampled from a patient treated with radiotherapy plus ipilimumab. The chain uses TRBV7-9 and TRBJ1-2; matching of 5 bases hints at TRBD1 as the D gene. The encoded CDR3 is CASSQQGDYGYGYTF. The DNA is TGTGCCAGCAGCCAACAAGGGGATTATGGCTACGGCTACACCTTC. The full variable domain, completed from the reference TRBV7-9 and TRBJ1-2 proteins outside the CDR3, reads DTGVSQNPRHKITKRGQNVTFRCDPISEHNRLYWYRQTLGQGPEFLTYFQNEAQLEKSRLLSDRFSAERPKGSFSTLEIQRTEQGDSAMYLCASSQQGDYGYGYTFGSGTRLTVV.